Listed below are T cell receptor beta chains from one sample, sequenced in a study of monozygotic twins with inflammatory bowel disease. Each CDR3 protein gets one entry in TCRdb, which reprocessed the 5' RACE reads and gives no DNA. Recorded here are some 130,000 distinct CDR3 sequences; the top ten clones represent 1% to 1.5%. Sequenced sample: blood. These receptors were obtained from a human donor with ulcerative colitis or Crohn's disease, or a healthy co-twin of an affected twin (not recorded which). Both conserved end residues are part of each CDR3. The order of the fields is J gene, V gene, CDR3 protein.

j_call: TRBJ1-4
v_call: TRBV5-1
cdr3_aa: CASSLEMRRENEKLFF

j_call: TRBJ1-1
v_call: TRBV5-6
cdr3_aa: CASSFTEDTEAFF

j_call: TRBJ1-2
v_call: TRBV13
cdr3_aa: CASSDFGGNLHGYTF

j_call: TRBJ1-1
v_call: TRBV4-2
cdr3_aa: CASSQDVLMNTEAFF

j_call: TRBJ2-1
v_call: TRBV7-6
cdr3_aa: CASSSERTSGSNEQFF

j_call: TRBJ1-1
v_call: TRBV5-1
cdr3_aa: CASSLTGVKAEAFF

j_call: TRBJ1-1
v_call: TRBV5-1
cdr3_aa: CASRHRGDTEAFF

j_call: TRBJ2-7
v_call: TRBV29-1
cdr3_aa: CSVEDVQGGSGEQYF

j_call: TRBJ2-7
v_call: TRBV6-1
cdr3_aa: CASSAGTGINEQYF

j_call: TRBJ2-7
v_call: TRBV5-6
cdr3_aa: CASSSPGEYEQYF

j_call: TRBJ1-4
v_call: TRBV12-3/TRBV12-4
cdr3_aa: CASSGDRGKLFF

j_call: TRBJ2-1
v_call: TRBV24-1
cdr3_aa: CATSDLGRGNNEQFF

j_call: TRBJ2-1
v_call: TRBV6-2/TRBV6-3
cdr3_aa: CASMLAGAPYNEQFF

j_call: TRBJ2-1
v_call: TRBV12-3/TRBV12-4
cdr3_aa: CASTPGDGSVDEQFF

j_call: TRBJ2-1
v_call: TRBV9
cdr3_aa: CASSVETSVGEQFF

j_call: TRBJ2-1
v_call: TRBV27
cdr3_aa: CASSRPIMDEQFF

j_call: TRBJ2-1
v_call: TRBV27
cdr3_aa: CASSLYRGANEQFF

j_call: TRBJ1-2
v_call: TRBV7-6
cdr3_aa: CASSLSQDYGYTF

j_call: TRBJ1-1
v_call: TRBV18
cdr3_aa: CASSPEPPRTEAFF

j_call: TRBJ1-5
v_call: TRBV5-1
cdr3_aa: CASSQQGGQPQHF

j_call: TRBJ1-2
v_call: TRBV5-6
cdr3_aa: CASSLLRRPNYGYTF

j_call: TRBJ2-7
v_call: TRBV27
cdr3_aa: CASSLSGQGVNEQYF

j_call: TRBJ1-2
v_call: TRBV7-2
cdr3_aa: CASSRDRVLGYTF

j_call: TRBJ2-5
v_call: TRBV7-2
cdr3_aa: CASSLDGLRGRAGTQYF

j_call: TRBJ2-1
v_call: TRBV20-1
cdr3_aa: CSARVHRAGLAGAIEQFF

j_call: TRBJ2-1
v_call: TRBV10-3
cdr3_aa: CAISEGPQGYNEQFF

j_call: TRBJ2-2
v_call: TRBV21-1
cdr3_aa: CASSKGGLAGECDTGELFF

j_call: TRBJ2-7
v_call: TRBV5-1
cdr3_aa: CASSLKESDYEQYF

j_call: TRBJ2-1
v_call: TRBV20-1
cdr3_aa: CSARPGGGKGNEQFF

j_call: TRBJ2-1
v_call: TRBV28
cdr3_aa: CASSPAGTSSYEQFF

j_call: TRBJ1-1
v_call: TRBV7-3
cdr3_aa: CASSPTGSTEAFF

j_call: TRBJ2-5
v_call: TRBV20-1
cdr3_aa: CSATRSHQGETQYF

j_call: TRBJ1-2
v_call: TRBV20-1
cdr3_aa: CSARQEAGGGYTF

j_call: TRBJ1-4
v_call: TRBV5-1
cdr3_aa: CASSLDLGATNEKLFF

j_call: TRBJ2-2
v_call: TRBV29-1
cdr3_aa: CSVRGDANTGELFF

j_call: TRBJ1-1
v_call: TRBV6-4
cdr3_aa: CASRDGQGAEAFF

j_call: TRBJ2-1
v_call: TRBV11-2
cdr3_aa: CASGIPGLAGDSYNEQFF

j_call: TRBJ2-5
v_call: TRBV13
cdr3_aa: CASSFTGLAEQETQYF

j_call: TRBJ1-1
v_call: TRBV5-4
cdr3_aa: CASSRAQEGAFF

j_call: TRBJ2-7
v_call: TRBV5-1
cdr3_aa: CASSLDPGSYEQYF

j_call: TRBJ2-5
v_call: TRBV6-5
cdr3_aa: CASSYSIGGGPQETQYF

j_call: TRBJ2-2
v_call: TRBV24-1
cdr3_aa: CATSAWRGRKDTGELFF

j_call: TRBJ2-7
v_call: TRBV29-1
cdr3_aa: CSVRAPGQGVYEQYF

j_call: TRBJ1-1
v_call: TRBV12-3/TRBV12-4
cdr3_aa: CASSQHKTTEAFF

j_call: TRBJ1-5
v_call: TRBV12-3/TRBV12-4
cdr3_aa: CASSLNGRRRSNQPQHF

j_call: TRBJ1-2
v_call: TRBV29-1
cdr3_aa: CSATGQGNYGYTF

j_call: TRBJ2-1
v_call: TRBV4-3
cdr3_aa: CASSQDQSGTGHSYNEQFF

j_call: TRBJ2-7
v_call: TRBV20-1
cdr3_aa: CSGIVDYEQYF

j_call: TRBJ2-1
v_call: TRBV24-1
cdr3_aa: CATSDFGTGGSYNEQFF

j_call: TRBJ1-5
v_call: TRBV20-1
cdr3_aa: CSASTGGDSNQPQHF

j_call: TRBJ2-7
v_call: TRBV5-4
cdr3_aa: CASSPGTGGEQYF

j_call: TRBJ2-3
v_call: TRBV5-5
cdr3_aa: CASSLGVLTDTQYF

j_call: TRBJ2-3
v_call: TRBV28
cdr3_aa: CASSSVVNTQYF

j_call: TRBJ2-1
v_call: TRBV28
cdr3_aa: CASSFLVTPQFF

j_call: TRBJ1-1
v_call: TRBV9
cdr3_aa: CASSASRGWGTEAFF

j_call: TRBJ2-1
v_call: TRBV29-1
cdr3_aa: CSEETSGRDEQFF

j_call: TRBJ2-3
v_call: TRBV5-1
cdr3_aa: CASSRTTRDTQYF

j_call: TRBJ2-1
v_call: TRBV10-3
cdr3_aa: CAISELGLAGSEQFF

j_call: TRBJ2-5
v_call: TRBV19
cdr3_aa: CASTDRDQETQYF